Given below is one T cell receptor beta chain in context. This sample is part of a study of control samples from healthy donors and cancer patients. The length of the CDR3 is 14 residues. Germline V gene data show CDR1 as LGHDT and CDR2 as YNNKEL (reference sequence). Trimming took 3 bases from V and 8 from J, leaving 15 bases between them. Sequencing used immunoSEQ multiplex PCR; TCRdb keeps in-frame clones, though not all of them. Of about 120,000 clones listed, around 87% are singletons. This TCR derives from a man in his thirties or forties in good health. V usage is TRBV3-1 (or the pseudogene TRBV3-2) and J usage is TRBJ2-3; no clear D gene. Sequenced input: blood. In DNA, the CDR3 is TGTGCCAGCAGCCAGACCGACAATCAGCTTACGCAGTATTTT. It specifies CASSQTDNQLTQYF.